This T cell receptor beta chain was sequenced during a study of blood T cells in healthy people across ages. A J-beta primer mix and a sample-barcoded 5' primer were used in a second PCR of about 7 to 12 cycles. From the 5' RACE reads, TCRdb called clonotypes with MiXCR, one entry per CDR3 protein. The table has a few hundred thousand distinct CDR3 sequences, 25% to 30% seen once; the top ten hold roughly 18%. Study results and caveats: The recorded TCR beta diversity per million T cells decreased in a roughly linear manner with age. Whereas aged donors had fewer naive CD4+ cells, long-lived donors had more of them and higher diversity. For the donors, CMV status was unknown and possibly confounded expanded clonotype changes. Estimated diversity that came from one million T cells was considered an underestimate.

Comment on this clonotype: The antigen is unknown.

In germline, CDR1 is SEHNR, CDR2 FQNEAQ (reference sequence). This CDR3 has 14 amino acids. Trimming removed 5 bases at V and 2 bases at J, with 13 bases between. This TCR derives from a woman between 65 and 79 years old in good health. The rearrangement uses TRBV7-9 and TRBJ2-7; D may be TRBD1 or TRBD2 (5 bases each). Input material: blood. The CDR3 nucleotides are TGTGCCAGCAGCAACCGGGACGGAGCCTACGAGCAGTACTTC. It yields the protein CASSNRDGAYEQYF.